The clone carrying this TCR beta chain showed up many times. The antigen is undetermined. Via MiXCR, TCRdb re-called the PCR reads, giving one row per CDR3 protein. The table lists under 350,000 distinct CDR3 sequences, roughly 23% of them singletons, with approximately 0.74% in the top ten. These data come from a study of molecular identifiers for immune sequencing clone quantification. Study-wide results and caveats: The share of molecules held by clones above 20 RNA copies was over 99% in effector cells and under 1% in naive cells.

Trimming shortened V by 1 base and J by 0 bases, and 6 bases separated the two germline ends. The CDR3 spans 15 residues. Looked up from germline, CDR1 is SGHAT and CDR2 is FQNNGV. The J gene is TRBJ2-2, the V gene TRBV11-2; D unclear. The sample comprised naive CD8+ T cells from blood, with Jurkat cell RNA spiked in. Described subset: FACS-sorted CD8+CD4-CCR7+CD45RA+ naive T cells. This sequence originates from a human donor in good health. Some libraries in this study had Jurkat cell RNA spiked in. The CDR3 here is CASSLVYANTGELFF. The CDR3 DNA reads TGTGCCAGCAGCTTAGTCTACGCGAACACCGGGGAGCTGTTTTTT.